What follows are 8 T cell receptor beta chains derived from one specimen sequenced in a study of T cell responses to AZD1222 COVID-19 vaccine. Here immunoSEQ multiplex PCR was the method, and the copy in TCRdb shows in-frame clones only, minus some. Found here are about 180,000 clones, around 88% of them singletons; the top ten hold 0.49%. The sequenced sample was peripheral blood, obtained on day 0 of AZD1222 vaccination. These receptors were taken from an adult in good health.

This clone was found a few times. The V gene is TRBV18, the J gene TRBJ2-5; D could derive from TRBD1 or TRBD2 (5 bases each). The CDR3 has 13 amino acids. V was shortened by 4 bases and J by 6 bases, with 12 bases between the two germline ends. Germline V gene data show CDR1 as KGHSH and CDR2 as LQKENI. CDR3 coding DNA: TGTGCCAGCTCACATCCGGGACGACAGACCCAGTACTTC. It is translated as CASSHPGRQTQYF.

The chain joins TRBV10-3 to TRBJ1-2; D not resolved. The germline V and J ends were trimmed by 7 bases and 9 bases, with 21 bases remaining between them. In germline, CDR1 is ENHRY, CDR2 SYGVKD. The CDR3 covers 14 residues. In DNA form, the CDR3 reads TGTGCCATCACCCCCTCGTCCCTGGCTAATAGCTACACCTTC. Translated, it gives CAITPSSLANSYTF.

This clone was seen a handful of times. The chain has TRBV9 and TRBJ2-7; 11 bases match TRBD2. The CDR3 totals 16 residues. V was clipped by 4 bases and J by 1 base; unmatched bases: 7. Germline CDR1 and CDR2: SGDLS and YYNGEE. This chain's CDR3 is CASSPSLAGGSYEQYF. The CDR3 DNA is TGTGCCAGCAGCCCCTCCCTAGCGGGAGGTTCCTACGAGCAGTACTTC.

The chain links TRBV5-1 to TRBJ1-2; perhaps TRBD1 as D (5 bases). The CDR3 runs to 14 residues. Germline assignment: CDR1 SGHRS and CDR2 YFSETQ. V was clipped by 0 bases and J by 8 bases, with 14 bases between them. CDR3 residues: CASSLDRGERGYTF. CDR3 coding DNA: TGCGCCAGCAGCTTGGATCGGGGGGAGCGAGGCTACACCTTC.

The CDR3, as DNA: TGCGCCAGCAACTCCCCAGGACTAGCGGGAGTTGGTGAGCAGTTCTTC. Translated, it gives CASNSPGLAGVGEQFF. The chain uses TRBV5-1 and TRBJ2-1; 13 bases are a match to TRBD2. Germline assignment: CDR1 SGHRS and CDR2 YFSETQ. The CDR3 is 16 residues long. After removal of 6 bases from V and 9 bases from J, the junction contained 12 bases not matched to a gene.

V usage is TRBV28 and J usage is TRBJ2-1, with 16 bases aligning to TRBD2. This CDR3 has 16 amino acids. Germline assignment: CDR1 MDHEN and CDR2 SYDVKM. Trimming removed 5 bases from V and 12 bases from J; junction bases left unmatched: 10. Here the CDR3 reads CASSPLGLAGGRAQFF. For the CDR3, the DNA is TGTGCCAGCAGTCCCCTGGGACTAGCGGGAGGGCGGGCGCAGTTCTTC. The variable domain in full, completed from reference TRBV28 and TRBJ2-1, reads DVKVTQSSRYLVKRTGEKVFLECVQDMDHENMFWYRQDPGLGLRLIYFSYDVKMKEKGDIPEGYSVSREKKERFSLILESASTNQTSMYLCASSPLGLAGGRAQFFGPGTRLTVL.

The V and J genes are TRBV3-1 (or the pseudogene TRBV3-2) and TRBJ2-3; a weak D match, TRBD2 (7 bases). This CDR3 has 12 amino acids. V was cut by 10 bases and J by 8 bases, with 16 bases left in between. CDR1 is LGHDT, CDR2 YNNKEL, per germline (reference sequence). CDR3 amino acids: CATGGGEGTQYF. In DNA, the CDR3 is TGTGCCACCGGAGGGGGGGAGGGTACGCAGTATTTT.

J is TRBJ2-2 and V is TRBV19; 8 positions agree with TRBD2. V lost 1 base and J lost 6; bases outside the gene matches: 7. The CDR3 totals 16 residues. Germline V gene sequence: CDR1 LNHDA, CDR2 SQIVND (reference sequence). CDR3 DNA sequence: TGTGCCAGTAGTATAGGGGAAGGACTAGCCCCCGGGGAGCTGTTTTTT. The encoded protein is CASSIGEGLAPGELFF.